These T cell receptor beta chains were read from a single sample in a study of CD8 T cells in ankylosing spondylitis. TCRdb passed the 5' RACE reads through MiXCR, listing each CDR3 protein once. This table holds about 160,000 distinct CDR3 sequences, around 8.9% found once. Sample: blood, either unsorted or a sorted T cell fraction (not recorded which). All receptors derive from a female donor with ankylosing spondylitis or in good health (not recorded which). CDR3s include the opening cysteine and the closing phenylalanine or tryptophan. The D gene is left open where the match is weak. Clone size is shown for a subset of rows, as once, few, many or a class of expanded clone.

>NA|TRBV20-1|NA|TRBJ1-2
CSAPTWDAYGYTF
TGCAGTGCCCCGACCTGGGACGCCTATGGCTACACCTTC
>NA|TRBV4-1|NA|TRBJ2-7
CASSQDSVKQYF
TGCGCCAGCAGCCAAGATAGCGTTAAGCAGTACTTC
>few|TRBV20-1|TRBD1|TRBJ2-1
CSARGRDSLYNEQFF
TGCAGTGCTAGAGGCCGGGACAGCCTCTACAATGAGCAGTTCTTC
>many|TRBV5-6|NA|TRBJ1-5
CASSLMADYSNQPQHF
TGTGCCAGCAGCTTGATGGCAGACTATAGCAATCAGCCCCAGCATTTT
>many|TRBV6-2/TRBV6-3|TRBD2|TRBJ2-1
CASSPGKRERNEQFF
TGTGCCAGCAGTCCCGGGAAGCGGGAGAGGAATGAGCAGTTCTTC
>many|TRBV11-2|TRBD2|TRBJ2-3
CASSLVKLAGGPTDTQYF
TGTGCCAGCAGCTTAGTGAAATTAGCGGGAGGGCCCACAGATACGCAGTATTTT
>many|TRBV9|NA|TRBJ2-1
CASSGGNPEQFF
TGTGCCAGCAGCGGGGGTAACCCTGAGCAGTTCTTC
>few|TRBV12-3/TRBV12-4|TRBD2|TRBJ2-1
CASRNSGRAYNEQFF
TGTGCCAGCAGAAATAGCGGGAGGGCCTACAATGAGCAGTTCTTC
>few|TRBV27|NA|TRBJ2-7
CASSLQAPLAFSYEQYF
TGTGCCAGCAGTTTACAGGCTCCGCTCGCTTTCTCCTACGAGCAGTACTTC
>few|TRBV18|NA|TRBJ2-1
CASSPVDNEQFF
TGTGCCAGCTCACCTGTGGACAATGAGCAGTTCTTC
>NA|TRBV20-1|NA|TRBJ2-7
CSARGVGPSLYEQYF
TGCAGTGCTAGAGGGGTGGGCCCCAGCCTCTACGAGCAGTACTTC
>NA|TRBV27|NA|TRBJ2-3
CASNTNSGAPTDTQYF
TGTGCCAGCAATACCAATAGCGGAGCCCCCACAGATACGCAGTATTTT
>NA|TRBV4-3|NA|TRBJ2-3
CASSQGVTTDTQYF
TGCGCCAGCAGCCAAGGAGTGACCACAGATACGCAGTATTTT
>few|TRBV12-3/TRBV12-4|TRBD2|TRBJ2-4
CASSFVIPAGGAKNIQYF
TGTGCCAGCAGTTTTGTGATCCCAGCGGGAGGAGCCAAAAACATTCAGTACTTC
>NA|TRBV18|NA|TRBJ2-5
CASSPPLEETQYF
TGTGCCAGCTCACCACCCCTGGAAGAGACCCAGTACTTC
>many|TRBV11-2|NA|TRBJ2-1
CASSFFEAELYNEQFF
TGTGCCAGCAGCTTCTTTGAGGCAGAATTATACAATGAGCAGTTCTTC
>NA|TRBV4-3|TRBD2|TRBJ2-1
CASSQAVAGGREQFF
TGCGCCAGCAGCCAAGCGGTAGCGGGAGGAAGGGAGCAGTTCTTC
>many|TRBV4-3|NA|TRBJ1-2
CASSPDRGNYGYTF
TGCGCCAGCAGCCCAGATCGGGGTAACTATGGCTACACCTTC
>NA|TRBV6-2/TRBV6-3|TRBD1|TRBJ1-1
CASSHGTGWSTEAFF
TGTGCCAGCTCCCACGGGACAGGGTGGTCTACTGAAGCTTTCTTT
>few|TRBV7-9|NA|TRBJ2-3
CASSNRDNTDTQYF
TGTGCCAGCAGCAACCGGGACAACACAGATACGCAGTATTTT
>NA|TRBV9|NA|TRBJ2-2
CASSVTRGAGELFF
TGTGCCAGCAGCGTAACCAGGGGGGCCGGGGAGCTGTTTTTT
>few|TRBV30|TRBD1|TRBJ2-7
CAWSVGTGSYEQYF
TGTGCCTGGAGTGTTGGGACAGGGAGCTACGAGCAGTACTTC
>few|TRBV4-3|NA|TRBJ2-1
CASSHRGGGNEQFF
TGCGCCAGCAGCCACAGGGGGGGAGGAAATGAGCAGTTCTTC
>few|TRBV4-2|NA|TRBJ1-1
CASSHRDITEAFF
TGTGCCAGCAGCCATCGGGACATCACTGAAGCTTTCTTT
>few|TRBV4-2|TRBD2|TRBJ2-5
CASSQDASGFQETQYF
TGTGCCAGCAGCCAAGATGCTAGCGGATTCCAAGAGACCCAGTACTTC
>many|TRBV7-9|NA|TRBJ2-7
CASSSGPLINEQYF
TGTGCCAGCAGCTCGGGCCCTCTTATCAACGAGCAGTACTTC
>few|TRBV5-6|NA|TRBJ2-3
CASSPRDSGDTQYF
TGTGCCAGCAGCCCGCGGGACTCAGGAGATACGCAGTATTTT